Below, 21 T cell receptor beta chains from the same sample are listed, as sequenced in a study of graft-versus-host responses after intestinal transplantation. For these TCRs, the target antigens are not known. Produced via immunoSEQ multiplex PCR; TCRdb's table is partial and in-frame only. The profile shows tens of thousands of clones, 83% of them singletons. Here the sequenced sample was unstimulated CD8+ T cells sorted from spleen or lymph node cells, taken before intestinal transplant. Every receptor here comes from a human donor who received an intestinal transplant.

The chain has TRBV29-1 and TRBJ2-7; D unclear. CDR3 length equals 15 residues. Trimming cost V 5 bases and J 4 bases, with 21 bases left between them. Germline V gene lookup returns CDR1 SQVTM and CDR2 ANQGSEA. The CDR3 DNA follows: TGCAGCGTTACTGTTCCGACAAGCCTCCTGTACGAGCAGTACTTC. This translates into CSVTVPTSLLYEQYF.

This clone appeared a single time. The rearrangement links TRBV5-6 to TRBJ2-7; TRBD1 might be the D (5 bases). V gave up 4 bases and J gave up 5 bases, with 10 bases separating them. The CDR3 is 12 amino acids. The germline V gene has CDR1 SGHDT and CDR2 YYEEEE. CDR3 sequence (DNA): TGTGCCAGCAGCGCCTCAGGGAACGAGCAGTACTTC. The encoded protein is CASSASGNEQYF. Based on the CDR3 plus reference TRBV5-6 and TRBJ2-7, the full variable domain is DAGVTQSPTHLIKTRGQQVTLRCSPKSGHDTVSWYQQALGQGPQFIFQYYEEEERQRGNFPDRFSGHQFPNYSSELNVNALLLGDSALYLCASSASGNEQYFGPGTRLTVT.

This clone has more than one count but fewer than ten. This sequence joins TRBV9 and TRBJ2-5, with D unresolved. Trimming pared 0 bases from V and 2 bases from J, leaving 8 bases between. The length of the CDR3 is 14 residues. Germline CDR1 and CDR2: SGDLS and YYNGEE. This CDR3 is CASSVGLGQETQYF. In nucleotides, the CDR3 is TGTGCCAGCAGCGTAGGGCTAGGTCAAGAGACCCAGTACTTC.

The chain has TRBV6-4 and TRBJ2-3, with 7 bases that match TRBD2. Germline assignment: CDR1 MRHNA and CDR2 SNTAGT. V shed 3 bases and J 3 bases; nucleotides not matched to a gene: 15. The CDR3 has 18 residues. CDR3 loop: CASSEVPAGLLRTDTQYF. DNA of the CDR3: TGTGCCAGCAGTGAGGTACCAGCGGGGCTGTTGCGGACAGATACGCAGTATTTT.

The V and J genes are TRBV25-1 and TRBJ1-1; D remains ambiguous. Trimming pared 3 bases from V and 1 base from J, leaving 6 bases between. The CDR3 totals 13 residues. Germline V CDR1 and CDR2: MGHDK, SYGVNS. The CDR3 DNA sequence: TGTGCCAGCAGTGAGGAGGGGAACACTGAAGCTTTCTTT. Its translation is CASSEEGNTEAFF.

This chain joins TRBV4-1 and TRBJ1-4, with 7 bases aligning to TRBD1. Germline lookup yields CDR1 MGHRA and CDR2 YSYEKL. CDR3 length: 16 amino acids. Trimming removed 3 bases from V and 2 bases from J; junction bases left unmatched: 6. The chain's CDR3 is CASSQDPGQTNEKLFF. CDR3 coding DNA: TGCGCCAGCAGCCAGGATCCGGGACAGACTAATGAAAAACTGTTTTTT.

The gene calls are TRBV7-2 and TRBJ2-7, with D unresolved. The V gene's germline CDR1 is SGHTA and CDR2 FQGNSA. With 4 bases removed from V and 3 bases from J, the gap between germline ends came to 13 bases. This CDR3 has 14 amino acids. The CDR3 protein is CASSSRANGYEQYF. Here the CDR3 DNA reads TGTGCCAGCAGCTCCCGGGCCAATGGCTACGAGCAGTACTTC.

This clone came up once. The chain combines TRBV21-1 with TRBJ1-5; no check of the table's D call, TRBD1, against the DNA was made. TRBV21-1 is tagged as a pseudogene. The CDR3 runs 17 residues. CDR3 sequence (DNA): TGTGCCAGCAGCTTGGGACAGGGGCCGTATAGCAATCAGCCCCAGCATTTT. Its translation is CASSLGQGPYSNQPQHF.

This clone was seen a handful of times. The rearrangement joins TRBV28 to TRBJ2-1; the D is unclear. The V end lost 2 bases, the J end lost 2 bases, and 7 bases lay between the germline ends. Germline CDR1 and CDR2: MDHEN and SYDVKM. CDR3 length: 14 residues. The CDR3 coding sequence is TGTGCCAGCAGTTTAGGCAGGCCCTACAATGAGCAGTTCTTC. Amino acid sequence: CASSLGRPYNEQFF.

This chain links TRBV4-1 with TRBJ1-1, with 9 nucleotides matching TRBD1. Losses at the gene ends were 0 bases for V and 10 bases for J; bases not matched to a gene: 9. The CDR3 is 15 residues long. The germline V gene encodes CDR1 MGHRA and CDR2 YSYEKL. The CDR3 DNA reads as TGCGCCAGCAGCCAAGAATTTGGGACAGGGAGACGAGCTTTCTTT. Translated, it gives CASSQEFGTGRRAFF.

The rearrangement joins TRBV6-5 to TRBJ2-1; D gene ambiguous. The V end was cut by 10 bases, the J end by 10 bases, with 11 bases between. This CDR3 contains 10 residues. Germline loops: CDR1 MNHEY, CDR2 SVGAGI. The CDR3 nucleotides read TGTGCCACCTCCCCGAGGGAGCAGTTCTTC. Translating gives CATSPREQFF.

The rearrangement links TRBV6-6 to TRBJ1-3, with unresolved D. CDR3 length equals 16 residues. Trimming took off 2 bases at V and 0 bases at J, with 11 bases between the two ends. Germline CDR1 MNHNY, CDR2 SVGAGI (reference sequence). CDR3 in DNA: TGTGCCAGCAGTTACCCCCCCCCACGCTCTGGAAACACCATATATTTT. It encodes CASSYPPPRSGNTIYF.

The chain employs TRBV28 and TRBJ2-7, with D perhaps TRBD2 (5 bases). The CDR3 is made up of 15 amino acids. The germline V gene encodes CDR1 MDHEN and CDR2 SYDVKM. The V gene lost 5 bases and the J gene lost 5 bases, with 19 bases spanning the gap. The CDR3 coding sequence is TGTGCCAGCAGTCCCCCCCCCAACGCGGGTAACGAGCAGTACTTC. Protein product: CASSPPPNAGNEQYF.

This clone was detected only a few times. The rearrangement uses TRBV11-3 and TRBJ2-2, with 8 bases lining up with TRBD2. This CDR3 has 16 residues. Trimming took 0 bases from V and 6 from J; bases not matched to a gene: 6. Germline CDR1 is SGHNT and CDR2 is YENEEA. CDR3 in amino acids: CASSLDPGGAAGELFF. CDR3 nucleotide sequence: TGTGCCAGCAGCTTAGATCCCGGGGGGGCCGCCGGGGAGCTGTTTTTT.

The V and J genes are TRBV5-6 and TRBJ2-3, with TRBD2 as a possible D gene (5 bases). Per germline, CDR1 SGHDT and CDR2 YYEEEE. V shed 7 bases and J shed 3 bases, with 9 bases lying between them. This CDR3 spans 12 amino acids. In DNA form, the CDR3 reads TGTGCCAGCGGGAGTGGGACAGATACGCAGTATTTT. This gives the protein CASGSGTDTQYF.

CDR3 residues: CASSLWLNTEAFF. CDR3 DNA: TGTGCCAGCAGTTTGTGGCTGAACACTGAAGCTTTCTTT. The chain couples TRBV27 to TRBJ1-1, with D hard to call. Trimming took off 3 bases at V and 0 bases at J, with 5 bases between the two ends. CDR3 length: 13 amino acids. Germline values: CDR1 MNHEY, CDR2 SMNVEV (reference sequence).

The J gene is TRBJ1-2, the V gene TRBV5-4; D perhaps matches TRBD1 (6 bases). V dropped 5 bases and J dropped 6 bases, with 14 bases sitting between them. The CDR3 has 13 residues. Germline CDR1 reads SGHNT; CDR2 reads YYREEE (reference sequence). DNA for the CDR3: TGTGCCAGCAGTGGAGGGGGGGCGGATGGCTACACCTTC. It encodes CASSGGGADGYTF.

V and J are TRBV29-1 and TRBJ2-3; no firm D call. Germline V gene sequence: CDR1 SQVTM, CDR2 ANQGSEA. V gave up 0 bases and J gave up 2 bases, with 15 bases separating them. The CDR3 consists of 16 residues. The CDR3 reads CSVEDRLAEATDTQYF. The CDR3 DNA reads as TGCAGCGTTGAAGATCGATTAGCTGAAGCCACAGATACGCAGTATTTT.

With regard to this clone: This same CDR3 is encoded by further DNA sequences in the sample. CDR3 sequence (DNA): TGTGCCAGCAGCTTAAATCCGGCCTACGAGCAGTACTTC. The encoded protein is CASSLNPAYEQYF. The chain uses TRBV7-3 and TRBJ2-7; D is ambiguous. This CDR3 region has 13 residues. Looked up from germline, CDR1 is SGHTA and CDR2 is FQGTGA. The germline V and J ends were trimmed by 1 base and 2 bases, with 6 bases remaining between them. Looking up the rest from reference TRBV7-3 and TRBJ2-7 gives the full variable domain: GAGVSQTPSNKVTEKGKYVELRCDPISGHTALYWYRQSLGQGPEFLIYFQGTGAADDSGLPNDRFFAVRPEGSVSTLKIQRTERGDSAVYLCASSLNPAYEQYFGPGTRLTVT.

This rearrangement joins TRBV7-3 to TRBJ2-7; 9 positions match TRBD2. Germline loops: CDR1 SGHTA, CDR2 FQGTGA. There are 16 residues in the CDR3. After removal of 0 bases from V and 5 bases from J, the junction contained 8 bases not matched to a gene. The CDR3 protein is CASSLTDVAGENEQYF. The CDR3 bases are TGTGCCAGCAGCTTAACCGATGTAGCGGGAGAAAACGAGCAGTACTTC.

This clone has just a few counts. The chain recombines TRBV10-1 with TRBJ2-2, with D perhaps being TRBD1 or TRBD2 (5 bases each). The CDR3 consists of 14 residues. Trimming removed 2 bases at V and 3 bases at J, with 7 bases between. Germline CDR1 and CDR2: WNHNN and SYGVQD (reference sequence). Written as DNA, the CDR3 is TGCGCCAGCAGTGAGGTGGGGGACACCGGGGAGCTGTTTTTT. Its protein is CASSEVGDTGELFF.